These 32 T cell receptor beta chains came from one sample sequenced in a study of T cell responses to AZD1222 COVID-19 vaccine. Method: immunoSEQ multiplex PCR; TCRdb's copy keeps in-frame clones and lacks some. The table shows more than 140,000 clones, with more than 70% occurring only once. The source was peripheral blood, collected on day 0 of MenACWY control vaccination. The receptors stem from an adult in good health.

The chain uses TRBV5-1 and TRBJ2-2, with TRBD1 identical over 9 bases. Trimming took 4 bases from V and 7 from J; bases not matched to a gene: 2. CDR3 length: 13 residues. Germline V gives CDR1 SGHRS, CDR2 YFSETQ. DNA of the CDR3: TGCGCCAGCAGCCTGACAGGGGGCGGGGAGCTGTTTTTT. It yields the protein CASSLTGGGELFF.

The J gene is TRBJ1-4, the V gene TRBV18; D is undetermined. This CDR3 is 13 amino acids long. CDR1 is KGHSH, CDR2 LQKENI, per germline. V was cut by 3 bases and J by 5 bases, with 7 bases left in between. The CDR3 DNA follows: TGTGCCAGCTCACCTAATTGGAATGAAAAACTGTTTTTT. This translates into CASSPNWNEKLFF.

This clone showed up just once. V gene TRBV24-1 combines with J gene TRBJ2-7; tentative D call: TRBD2 (9 bases). Germline V CDR1 and CDR2: KGHDR, SFDVKD. V dropped 3 bases and J dropped 3 bases, with 14 bases sitting between them. The CDR3 sequence is 15 residues long. The DNA for the CDR3 is TGTGCCACCAGTGATCCTAGCGGGACAGGCTACGAGCAGTACTTC. It translates to CATSDPSGTGYEQYF.

The chain employs TRBV7-2 and TRBJ2-7; 8 nucleotides line up with TRBD1. V shed 0 bases, J shed 3 bases, and the junction held 7 bases outside the gene matches. CDR3 length equals 16 residues. Germline CDR1 and CDR2: SGHTA and FQGNSA. DNA of the CDR3: TGTGCCAGCAGCTTAGCGTCTACAGGGGGATTCTACGAGCAGTACTTC. Protein product: CASSLASTGGFYEQYF.

The CDR3 loop is CASSLMALAGGFTDTQYF. CDR3 sequence (DNA): TGCGCCAGCAGCTTGATGGCACTAGCGGGGGGCTTCACAGATACGCAGTATTTT. The chain employs TRBV5-1 and TRBJ2-3, with 12 nucleotides matching TRBD2. The CDR3 length is 18 residues. After removal of 1 base from V and 2 bases from J, the junction contained 8 bases not matched to a gene. CDR1 is SGHRS and CDR2 is YFSETQ in the germline V gene.

This chain links TRBV7-2 with TRBJ2-3; D is possibly TRBD2 (6 bases). This CDR3 has 14 residues. Germline V gene data show CDR1 as SGHTA and CDR2 as FQGNSA. The V and J ends lost 1 base and 3 bases respectively, with 8 bases between them. Here the CDR3 reads CASSLVAGTDTQYF. DNA of the CDR3: TGTGCCAGCAGCTTAGTTGCGGGGACAGATACGCAGTATTTT.

The gene calls are TRBV7-2 and TRBJ1-3; the D is unclear. Trimming stripped 2 bases from V and 2 bases from J, with 10 bases between. This CDR3 has 15 residues. In germline, CDR1 is SGHTA, CDR2 FQGNSA. In nucleotides, the CDR3 is TGTGCCAGCAGCTTATTAGGGCTGGCTGGAAACACCATATATTTT. Translated: CASSLLGLAGNTIYF.

The chain is built from TRBV6-2 or TRBV6-3 and TRBJ2-2; TRBD2 matches at 12 bases. The CDR3 has 18 residues. Losses at the gene ends were 0 bases for V and 3 bases for J; bases not matched to a gene: 5. The germline V gene encodes CDR1 MNHEY and CDR2 SVGEGT. The CDR3, as DNA: TGTGCCAGCAGTTACTCGAAACTAGCGGGAGGCTACACCGGGGAGCTGTTTTTT. Its protein is CASSYSKLAGGYTGELFF.

This chain connects TRBV10-3 to TRBJ2-3; TRBD1 or TRBD2 may be the D gene (6 bases each). This CDR3 contains 13 residues. Germline assignment: CDR1 ENHRY and CDR2 SYGVKD. V was trimmed by 6 bases and J by 2 bases, leaving 9 bases between them. The CDR3 DNA is TGTGCCATCAGGGAGGGGGACACAGATACGCAGTATTTT. Translated: CAIREGDTDTQYF.

The chain combines TRBV7-8 with TRBJ2-5, with 13 bases matching TRBD2. The V gene end was trimmed by 5 bases and the J gene end by 0 bases; junction bases not matched to a gene: 3. The CDR3 loop spans 16 amino acids. CDR1 and CDR2 (germline): SGHVS, FQNEAQ. For the CDR3, the DNA is TGTGCCAGCAGCCTACTAGCGGGAGGGTACCAAGAGACCCAGTACTTC. It encodes CASSLLAGGYQETQYF. The full variable domain, with the rest looked up from reference TRBV7-8 and TRBJ2-5, is GAGVSQSPRYKVAKRGQDVALRCDPISGHVSLFWYQQALGQGPEFLTYFQNEAQLDKSGLPSDRFFAERPEGSVSTLKIQRTQQEDSAVYLCASSLLAGGYQETQYFGPGTRLLVL.

V gene TRBV3-1 (or the pseudogene TRBV3-2) combines with J gene TRBJ1-2, with 8 bases fitting TRBD1. The CDR3 is 15 amino acids. With 4 bases clipped from V and 0 bases from J, the junction kept 4 bases outside the gene matches. In germline, CDR1 is LGHDT, CDR2 YNNKEL (reference sequence). The CDR3 DNA is TGTGCCAGCAGCCTTGGGACAGGAGCTAACTATGGCTACACCTTC. Its protein product is CASSLGTGANYGYTF.

V is TRBV4-3 and J is TRBJ1-6; 8 bases are a match to TRBD1. With V trimmed by 0 bases and J by 6 bases, 4 bases remained unmatched. CDR3 length: 16 amino acids. The germline gives CDR1 LGHNA, CDR2 YSLEER. CDR3 loop: CASSQDAGGGNSPLHF. Here the CDR3 DNA reads TGCGCCAGCAGCCAAGATGCAGGGGGCGGTAATTCACCCCTCCACTTT.

The genes are TRBV12-5 and TRBJ1-6, with D uncertain. Germline CDR1 reads LGHNT; CDR2 reads FRNRAP. V shed 3 bases and J shed 6 bases, with 6 bases lying between them. The CDR3 is 13 amino acids. Written as DNA, the CDR3 is TGTGCTAGTGGTTTTTTTCGTAATTCACCCCTCCACTTT. Protein: CASGFFRNSPLHF.

The V call is TRBV4-1, the J call TRBJ1-1; weak D call: TRBD1 (5 bases). CDR3 length: 14 amino acids. In germline, CDR1 is MGHRA, CDR2 YSYEKL. Trimming took off 1 base at V and 4 bases at J, with 10 bases between the two ends. The CDR3 protein is CASSQGGRGTEAFF. In DNA, the CDR3 is TGCGCCAGCAGCCAAGGTGGTAGGGGCACTGAAGCTTTCTTT.

The V call is TRBV28, the J call TRBJ2-7; D uncertain. V lost 2 bases to trimming and J lost 2 bases, with 10 bases between them. The length of the CDR3 is 14 residues. Germline CDR1 is MDHEN and CDR2 is SYDVKM. CDR3 in amino acids: CASSLLLWAYEQYF. Here the CDR3 DNA reads TGTGCCAGCAGTTTACTCCTATGGGCCTACGAGCAGTACTTC.

The gene calls are TRBV19 and TRBJ2-4; 8 bases are a match to TRBD1. CDR1 and CDR2 (germline): LNHDA, SQIVND (reference sequence). This CDR3 has 13 residues. J lost 1 base, V lost 9 bases, and 2 bases had no gene match. For the CDR3, the DNA is TGTGCCAGCCAGGGGGCTGCCAAAAACATTCAGTACTTC. This encodes CASQGAAKNIQYF.

The rearrangement uses TRBV9 and TRBJ2-2, with D perhaps assigned TRBD1 or TRBD2 (5 bases each). Trimming cost V 4 bases and J 4 bases, with 20 bases left between them. CDR1 SGDLS and CDR2 YYNGEE come from the germline V gene. CDR3 size: 17 residues. CDR3 DNA: TGTGCCAGCAGCTTAGCCCCAGGGCCCCGGGGCACCGGGGAGCTGTTTTTT. Encoded protein: CASSLAPGPRGTGELFF.

Regarding this clone: Germline is not matched at one junction end, which may reflect a read error. The chain recombines TRBV18 with TRBJ2-7; 9 bases line up with TRBD1. Germline V gives CDR1 KGHSH, CDR2 LQKENI. The CDR3 is 13 residues long. The CDR3 region has the DNA TGTGCCAGCTCCAGGGACAGGGCCTACGAGCAGTGCTTC. This gives the protein CASSRDRAYEQCF.

The gene calls are TRBV6-5 and TRBJ2-2; possibly TRBD2 for D (5 bases). This CDR3 contains 15 residues. V lost 6 bases and J 5 bases, leaving 16 bases between the germline ends. CDR1 and CDR2 from the germline V gene are MNHEY and SVGAGI. The CDR3 is CASSRRQETTGELFF. In DNA, the CDR3 is TGTGCCAGCAGCAGGAGGCAGGAAACAACCGGGGAGCTGTTTTTT.

The rearrangement links TRBV3-1 (or the pseudogene TRBV3-2) to TRBJ1-4, with TRBD1 matching over 10 bases. This CDR3 has 17 residues. V shed 1 base, J shed 10 bases, and the junction held 12 bases outside the gene matches. Germline CDR1 and CDR2: LGHDT and YNNKEL (reference sequence). CDR3 sequence reads: CASSQVIVGDRGGKLFF. The CDR3 DNA reads as TGTGCCAGCAGCCAAGTAATAGTGGGGGACAGGGGAGGAAAACTGTTTTTT.

The gene calls are TRBV5-1 and TRBJ1-4; 8 bases fit TRBD1. V gave up 4 bases and J gave up 5 bases; unmatched junction bases: 7. Germline CDR1 is SGHRS and CDR2 is YFSETQ. The CDR3 totals 15 residues. The CDR3 is CASSPGTGGNEKLFF. The CDR3 DNA is TGCGCCAGCAGCCCCGGGACAGGAGGAAATGAAAAACTGTTTTTT.

The chain joins TRBV5-4 to TRBJ1-2, with TRBD1 matching 7 bases. This CDR3 has 13 residues. The V and J ends lost 3 bases and 6 bases, in that order; junction bases with no gene match: 5. Per germline, CDR1 SGHNT and CDR2 YYREEE (reference sequence). CDR3 nucleotides: TGTGCCAGCAGCTACGACAGGGTCCATGGCTACACCTTC. Encoded protein: CASSYDRVHGYTF.

The chain uses TRBV7-2 and TRBJ2-7; 7 nucleotides align to TRBD2. After removal of 5 bases from V and 4 bases from J, the junction contained 11 bases not matched to a gene. In germline, CDR1 is SGHTA, CDR2 FQGNSA. The CDR3 length is 15 residues. In nucleotides, the CDR3 is TGTGCCAGCAGCCAAAGCGGGACTACTCCTTACGAGCAGTACTTC. Residues: CASSQSGTTPYEQYF. Variable domain in full (rest from reference TRBV7-2 and TRBJ2-7): GAGVSQSPSNKVTEKGKDVELRCDPISGHTALYWYRQSLGQGLEFLIYFQGNSAPDKSGLPSDRFSAERTGGSVSTLTIQRTQQEDSAVYLCASSQSGTTPYEQYFGPGTRLTVT.

The rearrangement joins TRBV7-6 to TRBJ2-1, with a weak D call TRBD1 (5 bases). This CDR3 spans 17 amino acids. Trimming cost V 5 bases and J 0 bases, with 17 bases left between them. From germline, CDR1 is SGHVS and CDR2 FNYEAQ. The CDR3 region is CASSPGRGLSSYNEQFF. The CDR3 DNA follows: TGTGCCAGCAGCCCCGGTAGGGGATTGTCCTCCTACAATGAGCAGTTCTTC.

This clone was counted a few times. The chain uses TRBV25-1 and TRBJ2-7; 7 bases agree with TRBD1. V lost 7 bases, J lost 6 bases, and 6 bases stayed unmatched. The CDR3 is made up of 12 amino acids. Germline lookup yields CDR1 MGHDK and CDR2 SYGVNS. CDR3: CASNKGTAEQYF. DNA for the CDR3: TGTGCCAGCAATAAAGGGACAGCCGAGCAGTACTTC.

The rearrangement links TRBV4-1 to TRBJ2-2, with D uncertain. V lost 4 bases to trimming and J lost 0 bases, with 15 bases between them. This CDR3 spans 17 amino acids. Germline V gene sequence: CDR1 MGHRA, CDR2 YSYEKL. The CDR3 region is CASSPSRARTNTGELFF. CDR3 in DNA: TGCGCCAGCAGCCCGTCACGAGCTCGAACGAACACCGGGGAGCTGTTTTTT.

The rearrangement uses TRBV19 and TRBJ2-7; 7 positions agree with TRBD1. Unmatched junction bases numbered 4, after V lost 5 bases and J lost 3 bases. Germline values: CDR1 LNHDA, CDR2 SQIVND (reference sequence). This CDR3 has 13 residues. CDR3 in amino acids: CASSPRDSYEQYF. CDR3 coding DNA: TGTGCCAGTAGTCCCCGGGACAGCTACGAGCAGTACTTC.

A few counts support this clone. This chain uses TRBV3-1 (or the pseudogene TRBV3-2) with TRBJ1-6; no definite D call. Trimming pared 2 bases from V and 5 bases from J, leaving 7 bases between. This CDR3 contains 14 residues. Germline lookup yields CDR1 LGHDT and CDR2 YNNKEL (reference sequence). CDR3 sequence: CASSQTANNSPLHF. Here the CDR3 DNA reads TGTGCCAGCAGCCAAACAGCGAATAATTCACCCCTCCACTTT.

The chain carries TRBV7-8 and TRBJ1-3; D remains ambiguous. The germline V gene encodes CDR1 SGHVS and CDR2 FQNEAQ. The CDR3 consists of 16 residues. The V end lost 2 bases, the J end lost 1 base, and 12 bases lay between the germline ends. As DNA, the CDR3 is TGTGCCAGCAGCTTATTTGCGGGGTTATCTGGAAACACCATATATTTT. It specifies CASSLFAGLSGNTIYF. Full variable domain (remainder filled in from reference TRBV7-8 and TRBJ1-3): GAGVSQSPRYKVAKRGQDVALRCDPISGHVSLFWYQQALGQGPEFLTYFQNEAQLDKSGLPSDRFFAERPEGSVSTLKIQRTQQEDSAVYLCASSLFAGLSGNTIYFGEGSWLTVV.

This chain uses TRBV4-3 with TRBJ1-4, with 7 bases identical to TRBD1. This CDR3 region has 16 residues. Germline-derived CDR1 and CDR2 are LGHNA and YSLEER. Trimming at V came to 0 bases and at J to 8 bases, leaving 9 bases not matched to a gene. In DNA, the CDR3 is TGCGCCAGCAGCCAAGAGGGGAGACAGGGTAGAGAAAAACTGTTTTTT. Translation: CASSQEGRQGREKLFF.

This chain links TRBV5-8 with TRBJ1-3, with D hard to call. Trimming cost V 2 bases and J 0 bases, with 6 bases left between them. Germline V lookup: CDR1 SGHTS, CDR2 YDEGEE. This CDR3 has 14 amino acids. CDR3 sequence: CASSFGSSGNTIYF. CDR3 coding DNA: TGTGCCAGCAGCTTCGGCAGCTCTGGAAACACCATATATTTT.

J is TRBJ1-4 and V is TRBV6-5; 8 nucleotides line up with TRBD1. This CDR3 region has 14 residues. Germline trimming cut 2 bases from V and 8 bases from J; bases unmatched to any gene: 4. From germline, CDR1 is MNHEY and CDR2 SVGAGI. The CDR3 sequence: CASSYRQGREKLFF. The CDR3 nucleotides are TGTGCCAGCAGTTACAGACAGGGGCGGGAAAAACTGTTTTTT.